A single sample gave rise to the 27 T cell receptor beta chains below, sequenced in a study of neurological immune-mediated disorders. Specified time point: longitudinal time-point 2. A single record per CDR3 protein comes from TCRdb applying MiXCR to the 5' RACE reads. In the table there are some 87,000 distinct CDR3 sequences, more than 5% of which are singletons. Material: PBMCs. These receptors were taken from a woman aged 60-75 years with multiple sclerosis.

This clonotype showed up many times. The V and J genes are TRBV6-1 and TRBJ2-5; no firm D call. Germline CDR1 and CDR2: MNHNS and SASEGT. The CDR3 contains 11 residues. The germline V and J ends were trimmed by 5 bases and 6 bases, with 7 bases remaining between them. Here the CDR3 DNA reads TGTGCCAGCAGTCTAGAAAAGACCCAGTACTTC. It encodes CASSLEKTQYF.

In its sample, this clonotype was seen many times. The gene calls are TRBV28 and TRBJ2-2; D not certain. From germline, CDR1 is MDHEN and CDR2 SYDVKM. V gave up 6 bases and J gave up 1 base, with 3 bases separating them. This CDR3 has 12 amino acids. The CDR3 coding sequence is TGTGCCAGCAGAGAGAACACCGGGGAGCTGTTTTTT. Its protein product is CASRENTGELFF.

This clonotype was seen many times. The chain employs TRBV5-1 and TRBJ2-3; unclear D gene. Trimming pared 4 bases from V and 6 bases from J, leaving 15 bases between. This CDR3 is built from 14 residues. Germline CDR1 reads SGHRS; CDR2 reads YFSETQ. CDR3 sequence: CASSEGPPVDTQYF. The CDR3 nucleotides are TGCGCCAGCAGCGAAGGACCGCCCGTGGATACGCAGTATTTT.

The chain employs TRBV29-1 and TRBJ2-7; 7 bases align to TRBD2. The length of the CDR3 is 13 residues. Per the germline V gene, CDR1 is SQVTM and CDR2 is ANQGSEA. With 3 bases clipped from V and 0 bases from J, the junction kept 2 bases outside the gene matches. CDR3 nucleotide sequence: TGCAGCGTTGACAGCGGGACCTCCTACGAGCAGTACTTC. Protein: CSVDSGTSYEQYF.

This clonotype has at least ten counts. At one boundary the junction diverges from the germline segment, which might be a read error. The V call is TRBV7-7, the J call TRBJ2-1; the D gene is possibly TRBD2 (5 bases). The CDR3 sequence is 14 residues long. Germline loops: CDR1 SSHAT, CDR2 FNYEAQ (reference sequence). The CDR3 reads CASSLEPTNHEQFF. Written as DNA, the CDR3 is TGTGCTAGCAGCTTAGAGCCGACTAATCATGAGCAGTTCTTC. The entire variable domain, with the rest obtained from reference TRBV7-7 and TRBJ2-1, is as follows: GAGVSQSPRYKVTKRGQDVTLRCDPISSHATLYWYQQALGQGPEFLTYFNYEAQPDKSGLPSDRFSAERPEGSISTLTIQRTEQRDSAMYRCASSLEPTNHEQFFGPGTRLTVL.

This clonotype was counted ten times or more. The chain links TRBV5-1 to TRBJ1-6, with a possible D match to TRBD1 (6 bases). Trimming shortened V by 2 bases and J by 10 bases, and 13 bases separated the two germline ends. CDR3 length equals 14 residues. Germline V gene data show CDR1 as SGHRS and CDR2 as YFSETQ. CDR3 region: CASSLGRGESPLHF. The CDR3 DNA sequence: TGCGCCAGCAGCTTAGGGAGGGGGGAGTCACCCCTCCACTTT.

The rearrangement uses TRBV6-2 or TRBV6-3 and TRBJ1-1, with no clear D. CDR3 length equals 13 residues. Germline V lookup: CDR1 MNHEY, CDR2 SVGEGT. V was trimmed by 5 bases and J by 7 bases, leaving 14 bases between them. The CDR3 DNA is TGTGCCAGCAGTGCTCTCGGGGTCAGTGAAGCTTTCTTT. Amino acid sequence: CASSALGVSEAFF.

This clonotype was found a few times. The chain combines TRBV18 with TRBJ2-1; 9 bases are shared with TRBD2. Germline trimming cut 6 bases from V and 8 bases from J; bases unmatched to any gene: 8. Germline V gene data show CDR1 as KGHSH and CDR2 as LQKENI. The CDR3 loop spans 14 amino acids. This CDR3 is CASSAGGWQDEQFF. CDR3 nucleotides: TGTGCCAGCTCGGCGGGGGGGTGGCAGGATGAGCAGTTCTTC.

This clonotype came up many times. V usage is TRBV20-1 and J usage is TRBJ1-3; TRBD1 matches at 10 bases. With 5 bases clipped from V and 2 bases from J, the junction kept 6 bases outside the gene matches. Germline loops: CDR1 DFQATT, CDR2 SNEGSKA (reference sequence). This CDR3 is built from 15 residues. The CDR3: CSAPPTGGTGNTIYF. In DNA, the CDR3 is TGCAGTGCTCCCCCGACAGGGGGCACTGGAAACACCATATATTTT.

Many counts were recorded for this clonotype. The V gene is TRBV6-5, the J gene TRBJ1-2; 10 bases match TRBD1. With V trimmed by 8 bases and J by 8 bases, 14 bases remained unmatched. Germline V gene data show CDR1 as MNHEY and CDR2 as SVGAGI. The CDR3 loop spans 15 amino acids. CDR3 sequence: CASGPAGQGLRGYTF. CDR3 DNA sequence: TGTGCCAGCGGCCCGGCGGGACAGGGGCTCCGAGGCTACACCTTC.

This clonotype was observed at least ten times. The genes are TRBV4-1 and TRBJ1-2, with a weak D call TRBD1 (6 bases). CDR3 length equals 15 residues. Germline assignment: CDR1 MGHRA and CDR2 YSYEKL. V dropped 0 bases and J dropped 6 bases, with 14 bases sitting between them. This CDR3 is CASSQDGQPRDGYTF. Written as DNA, the CDR3 is TGCGCCAGCAGCCAAGATGGACAGCCTCGGGATGGCTACACCTTC.

This clonotype showed up many times. The chain is built from TRBV20-1 and TRBJ2-7, with 8 positions matching TRBD1. The length of the CDR3 is 15 residues. Unmatched junction bases numbered 11, after V lost 5 bases and J lost 2 bases. Germline V gives CDR1 DFQATT, CDR2 SNEGSKA (reference sequence). This CDR3 is CSAVPGQAHPYEQYF. The DNA of the CDR3 is TGCAGTGCTGTACCGGGACAGGCCCACCCCTACGAGCAGTACTTC.

The CDR3 here is CASSLGGLAGEFYEWYF. DNA of the CDR3: TGTGCCAGCAGCTTAGGGGGACTAGCGGGGGAGTTCTACGAGTGGTACTTC. The chain combines TRBV7-9 with TRBJ2-7; 14 nucleotides match TRBD2. The CDR3 is made up of 17 amino acids. Germline CDR1 reads SEHNR; CDR2 reads FQNEAQ (reference sequence). Trimming at V came to 1 base and at J to 12 bases, leaving 14 bases not matched to a gene.

Ten or more counts support this clonotype. The chain joins TRBV12-3 or TRBV12-4 to TRBJ2-3; 8 bases fit TRBD2. The CDR3 contains 14 residues. The V and J ends lost 8 bases and 0 bases, in that order; junction bases with no gene match: 4. The CDR3 coding sequence is TGTGCCAGCGGGGTAGCGGGGAGCACAGATACGCAGTATTTT. Its protein is CASGVAGSTDTQYF.

This clonotype was detected many times. The V gene is TRBV5-1, the J gene TRBJ1-5; 8 bases map to TRBD1. V gave up 4 bases and J gave up 6 bases; unmatched junction bases: 3. Germline V gene sequence: CDR1 SGHRS, CDR2 YFSETQ. This CDR3 has 13 amino acids. CDR3 sequence: CASSRTGSQPQHF. The CDR3 bases are TGCGCCAGCAGCCGGACAGGGAGTCAGCCCCAGCATTTT.

This clonotype was seen a handful of times. The chain employs TRBV4-1 and TRBJ1-2, with D unresolved. The germline CDR1 and CDR2 sequences are MGHRA and YSYEKL. V shed 0 bases and J shed 7 bases, with 18 bases lying between them. The CDR3 totals 16 residues. CDR3 protein: CASSQDHSQIRGGYTF. CDR3 DNA: TGCGCCAGCAGCCAAGATCACAGCCAGATCCGAGGTGGCTACACCTTC.

This clonotype has at least ten counts. The rearrangement uses TRBV27 and TRBJ2-7, with D unresolved. The germline V gene has CDR1 MNHEY and CDR2 SMNVEV (reference sequence). Trimming took off 4 bases at V and 2 bases at J, with 9 bases between the two ends. The CDR3 covers 13 residues. In DNA, the CDR3 is TGTGCCAGCAGTTACCGGGCCCCCTACGAGCAGTACTTC. Encoded protein: CASSYRAPYEQYF.

Ten or more counts support this clonotype. J is TRBJ1-3 and V is TRBV28, with TRBD1 identical over 9 bases. In germline, CDR1 is MDHEN, CDR2 SYDVKM. The CDR3 is 16 residues long. V trimming: 2 bases; J trimming: 0 bases; junction bases outside the gene matches: 2. CDR3 nucleotide sequence: TGTGCCAGCAGTTTAACAGGGGGCCCCTCTGGAAACACCATATATTTT. This encodes CASSLTGGPSGNTIYF.

This clonotype was detected many times. V gene TRBV27 combines with J gene TRBJ1-1; TRBD1 matches at 8 bases. Trimming took 5 bases from V and 11 from J; bases not matched to a gene: 7. The CDR3 is 12 amino acids. Germline CDR1 and CDR2: MNHEY and SMNVEV (reference sequence). CDR3 in amino acids: CASSPGGAGAFF. CDR3 bases: TGTGCCAGCAGTCCAGGGGGCGCGGGGGCTTTCTTT.

This clonotype was picked up many times. The CDR3 nucleotides read TGTGCCAGCAGTGAAGTCGGGACTTCGGGGGAGACCCAGTACTTC. Translating gives CASSEVGTSGETQYF. V usage is TRBV2 and J usage is TRBJ2-5, with D possibly matching TRBD2 (6 bases). The CDR3 loop spans 15 amino acids. V gave up 1 base and J gave up 5 bases, with 14 bases separating them. Germline-derived CDR1 and CDR2 are SNHLY and FYNNEI.

There are many counts of this clonotype. The chain recombines TRBV29-1 with TRBJ2-7; 7 nucleotides agree with TRBD1. This CDR3 is 13 amino acids long. The trim removed 1 base at V and 3 bases at J, leaving 3 bases unmatched. The V gene's germline CDR1 is SQVTM and CDR2 ANQGSEA. The CDR3 spells CSVEARQGYEQYF. The CDR3, as DNA: TGCAGCGTTGAAGCCCGACAGGGCTACGAGCAGTACTTC.

This chain connects TRBV11-2 to TRBJ2-1; 13 nucleotides match TRBD2. The ends lost 0 bases at V and 5 bases at J; junction bases unmatched: 7. Looked up from germline, CDR1 is SGHAT and CDR2 is FQNNGV. CDR3 size: 18 residues. The CDR3 DNA is TGTGCCAGCAGCTTAGACGGGACTAGCGGGGCCCAACACAATGAGCAGTTCTTC. It is translated as CASSLDGTSGAQHNEQFF.

Only a few counts were recorded for this clonotype. The CDR3 sequence: CASRTGTNTEAFF. The CDR3 coding sequence is TGTGCCAGCAGAACAGGTACTAACACTGAAGCTTTCTTT. This chain joins TRBV6-1 and TRBJ1-1, with D perhaps TRBD1 (5 bases). V lost 6 bases and J lost 2, with 10 bases in between. This CDR3 has 13 amino acids. In germline, CDR1 is MNHNS, CDR2 SASEGT.

This clonotype was seen many times. The V call is TRBV7-2, the J call TRBJ2-2, with 12 bases that match TRBD1. Trimming removed 2 bases from V and 6 bases from J; junction bases left unmatched: 7. Germline V gene lookup returns CDR1 SGHTA and CDR2 FQGNSA. The CDR3 loop spans 17 amino acids. The CDR3 DNA reads TGTGCCAGCAGCTTAAGCCGGGACAGGGGGCAGGCCGGGGAGCTGTTTTTT. This codes for CASSLSRDRGQAGELFF.

This rearrangement joins TRBV20-1 to TRBJ1-1, with unresolved D. Trimming took 8 bases from V and 4 from J, leaving 17 bases between them. The CDR3 is 13 amino acids. Per germline, CDR1 DFQATT and CDR2 SNEGSKA (reference sequence). Here the CDR3 DNA reads TGCAGTCCCCCGCCCGACTCACTCACTGAAGCTTTCTTT. Residues: CSPPPDSLTEAFF.

This clonotype came up many times. V gene TRBV4-2 combines with J gene TRBJ1-2; possibly TRBD1 for D (5 bases). V was shortened by 0 bases and J by 0 bases, with 23 bases between the two germline ends. The CDR3 has 20 residues. CDR1 LGHNA and CDR2 YNFKEQ come from the germline V gene. Here the CDR3 reads CASSQEGRLGEGFTNYGYTF. The CDR3 coding sequence is TGTGCCAGCAGCCAAGAGGGACGGCTTGGTGAGGGGTTTACTAACTATGGCTACACCTTC.

This clonotype was observed at least ten times. V usage is TRBV20-1 and J usage is TRBJ1-1; D is perhaps TRBD1 (5 bases). Germline V lookup: CDR1 DFQATT, CDR2 SNEGSKA (reference sequence). Trimming shortened V by 3 bases and J by 4 bases, and 15 bases separated the two germline ends. There are 14 residues in the CDR3. CDR3 sequence (DNA): TGCAGTGCTAGGGCTGGGGGATCAGGCACTGAAGCTTTCTTT. Translation gives CSARAGGSGTEAFF.